This T cell receptor (beta chain) originates from a study of post-analysis software for immune sequencing data. Overall study results and limits: When compared against controls, multiple sclerosis patients showed significantly lower normalized Chao1 diversity. There were about 5 TRBV segments more frequent in patients than controls, and TRBV5-6, TRBV5-1 and TRBV20-1 were among them. Under F measure analysis, samples from one preparation batch co-clustered strongly.

TCR beta cDNA libraries had unique molecular identifiers. When about 0.85 to 11 million T cells were used, they gave a few hundred thousand cDNA molecules. TCRdb called the PCR reads again in MiXCR, with one record for every CDR3 protein. The data contain fewer than 700,000 distinct CDR3 sequences, around 40% of them seen just once; the ten biggest clones take up about 1.8%. This clonotype was counted between two and nine times. Its antigen is undetermined. This CDR3 contains 14 residues. Trimming removed 7 bases from V and 4 bases from J; junction bases left unmatched: 4. Specimen: blood. J is TRBJ2-1 and V is TRBV12-3 or TRBV12-4, with 10 positions matching TRBD2. The sequence came from a girl aged 10 to 17 with multiple sclerosis. CDR3 nucleotides: TGTGCCAGCAATCTAGCGGGGGAGTACAATGAGCAGTTCTTC. Translation: CASNLAGEYNEQFF.